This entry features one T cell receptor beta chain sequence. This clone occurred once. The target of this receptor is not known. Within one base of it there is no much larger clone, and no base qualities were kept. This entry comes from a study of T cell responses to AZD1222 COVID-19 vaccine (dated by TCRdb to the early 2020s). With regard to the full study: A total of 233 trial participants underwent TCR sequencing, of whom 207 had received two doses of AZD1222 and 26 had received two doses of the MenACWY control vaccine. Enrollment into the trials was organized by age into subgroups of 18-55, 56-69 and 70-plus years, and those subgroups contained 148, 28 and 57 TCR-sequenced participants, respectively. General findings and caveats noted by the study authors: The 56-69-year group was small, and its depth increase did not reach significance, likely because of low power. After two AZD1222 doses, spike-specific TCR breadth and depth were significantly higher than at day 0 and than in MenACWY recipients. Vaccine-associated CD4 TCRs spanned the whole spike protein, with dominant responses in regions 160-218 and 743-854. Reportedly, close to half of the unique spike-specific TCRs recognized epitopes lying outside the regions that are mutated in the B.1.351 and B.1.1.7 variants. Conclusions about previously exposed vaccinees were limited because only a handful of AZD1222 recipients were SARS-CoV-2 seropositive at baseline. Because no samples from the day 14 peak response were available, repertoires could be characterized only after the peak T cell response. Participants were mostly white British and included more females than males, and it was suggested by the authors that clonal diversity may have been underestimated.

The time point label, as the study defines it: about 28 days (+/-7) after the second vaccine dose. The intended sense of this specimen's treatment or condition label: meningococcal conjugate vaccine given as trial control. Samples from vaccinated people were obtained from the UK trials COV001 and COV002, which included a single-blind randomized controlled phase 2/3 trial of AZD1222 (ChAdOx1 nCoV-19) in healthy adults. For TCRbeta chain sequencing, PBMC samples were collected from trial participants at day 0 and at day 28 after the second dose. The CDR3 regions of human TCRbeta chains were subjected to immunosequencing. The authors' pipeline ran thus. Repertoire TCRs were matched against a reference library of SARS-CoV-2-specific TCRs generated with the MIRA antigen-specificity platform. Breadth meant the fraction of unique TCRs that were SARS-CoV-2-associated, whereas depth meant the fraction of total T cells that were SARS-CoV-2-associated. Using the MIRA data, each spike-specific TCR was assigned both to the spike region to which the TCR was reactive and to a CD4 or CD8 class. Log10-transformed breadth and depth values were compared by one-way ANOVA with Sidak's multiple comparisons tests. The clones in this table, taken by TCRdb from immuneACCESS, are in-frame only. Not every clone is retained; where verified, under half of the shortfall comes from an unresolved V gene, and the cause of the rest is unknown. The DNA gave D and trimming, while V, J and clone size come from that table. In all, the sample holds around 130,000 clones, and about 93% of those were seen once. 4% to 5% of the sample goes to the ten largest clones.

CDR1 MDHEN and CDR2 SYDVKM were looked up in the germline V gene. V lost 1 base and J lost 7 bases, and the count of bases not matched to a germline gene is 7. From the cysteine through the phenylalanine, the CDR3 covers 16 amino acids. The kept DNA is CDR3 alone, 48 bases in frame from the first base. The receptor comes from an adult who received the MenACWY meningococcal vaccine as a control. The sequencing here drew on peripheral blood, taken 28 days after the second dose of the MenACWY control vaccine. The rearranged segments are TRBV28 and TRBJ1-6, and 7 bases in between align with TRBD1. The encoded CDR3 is CASSLFEGARNSPLHF. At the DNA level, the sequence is TGTGCCAGCAGTTTATTCGAGGGGGCGAGAAATTCACCCCTCCACTTT. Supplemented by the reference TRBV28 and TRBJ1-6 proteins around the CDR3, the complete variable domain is DVKVTQSSRYLVKRTGEKVFLECVQDMDHENMFWYRQDPGLGLRLIYFSYDVKMKEKGDIPEGYSVSREKKERFSLILESASTNQTSMYLCASSLFEGARNSPLHFGNGTRLTVT.